The TCR beta chain described here comes from a study of blood T cell repertoires in COVID-19. Per the original data handling: It was from reference gene primer amplification that nucleated cell counts were estimated. Measured with immunoSEQ multiplex PCR; TCRdb has only the in-frame clones, and not every one. For V, J and clone size, that table is used; D and trimming come from the DNA. The table records 400,000 to 550,000 clones, 87% of them present only once. In germline, CDR1 is PRHDT, CDR2 FYEKMQ (reference sequence). The V and J ends lost 6 bases and 0 bases, in that order; junction bases with no gene match: 2. The CDR3 spans 14 residues. Clinical histories supplied by participants themselves formed the basis of cohort assignment.

The clonotype was recovered from a woman in her late teens or twenties with acute COVID-19. Sequenced sample: PBMCs or T cells enriched from blood (not recorded which). The rearrangement uses TRBV13 and TRBJ2-7, with 10 bases matching TRBD2. CDR3 bases: TGTGCCAGCAGTACTAGCGGGGCCTCCTACGAGCAGTACTTC. Translated, it gives CASSTSGASYEQYF.